This TCR beta chain was sequenced for a study of PD-L1 blockade in urothelial cancer. This clone showed up just once. Time point reported: pretreatment peripheral blood. The V end lost 7 bases, the J end lost 5 bases, and 21 bases lay between the germline ends. CDR1 and CDR2 (germline): MNHNY, SVGAGI (reference sequence). This CDR3 contains 15 residues. The method was immunoSEQ multiplex PCR; TCRdb's version includes in-frame clones alone and lacks a portion of them. The sample has about 130,000 clones, approximately 84% seen once; the top ten hold 3.2%. The rearrangement links TRBV6-6 to TRBJ2-7, with D maybe TRBD2 (6 bases). This TCR was recovered from a man in his forties or fifties with urothelial cancer. Sequencing used PBMCs, obtained around atezolizumab (anti-PD-L1) treatment. The CDR3 coding sequence is TGTGCCAGCACCAAGACCCCGGGACTCTATAACGAGCAGTACTTC. Its translation is CASTKTPGLYNEQYF.